Listed below are T cell receptor beta chains from one sample, sequenced in a study of post-analysis software for immune sequencing data. One entry per CDR3 protein results from TCRdb running MiXCR on the PCR reads. The sample contains about 800,000 distinct CDR3 sequences, 25% to 30% of which appear only once. The sequencing sample was made of blood. The receptors were gathered from a girl aged 10 to 17 with multiple sclerosis. CDR3s include the opening cysteine and the closing phenylalanine or tryptophan. The D gene is left open where the match is weak. Size is omitted from some rows. Given values are once, few, many or a class for expanded clones.

- TRBJ2-3 TRBV7-2 - CASSYAHRSTDTQYF TGTGCCAGCAGCTACGCCCACAGGTCCACAGATACGCAGTATTTT
- TRBJ1-2 TRBV3-1 TRBD1 CASSNMAGGNYGYTF TGTGCCAGCAGCAACATGGCAGGGGGCAACTATGGCTACACCTTC
- TRBJ1-1 TRBV6-1 - CASSSDGGKAFF TGTGCCAGCAGTTCTGACGGGGGAAAAGCTTTCTTT
many TRBJ2-7 TRBV7-9 - CASSSPGGTYEQYF TGTGCCAGCAGCTCTCCGGGCGGCACCTACGAGCAGTACTTC
few TRBJ2-3 TRBV7-8 TRBD2 CASSLEGLAGGPPPDTQYF TGTGCCAGCAGCTTAGAGGGACTAGCGGGGGGCCCGCCCCCAGATACGCAGTATTTT
many TRBJ2-7 TRBV7-9 - CASSSQTGTYEQYF TGTGCCAGCAGCTCACAAACTGGCACCTACGAGCAGTACTTC
few TRBJ1-1 TRBV5-1 TRBD1 CASTEQGVVTEAFF TGCGCCAGCACGGAGCAGGGGGTGGTTACTGAAGCTTTCTTT
- TRBJ1-2 TRBV7-9 - CASSRTRTGGYTF TGTGCCAGCAGCCGGACACGGACTGGTGGCTACACCTTC
- TRBJ2-1 TRBV11-2 TRBD2 CASRAGASGSYNEQFF TGTGCCAGCAGGGCGGGGGCTAGCGGGAGCTACAATGAGCAGTTCTTC
few TRBJ1-4 TRBV6-6 - CASSYAGEKLFF TGTGCCAGCAGTTACGCGGGAGAAAAACTGTTTTTT
few TRBJ2-5 TRBV15 - CATSGRGETQYF TGTGCCACCAGCGGCCGAGGGGAGACCCAGTACTTC
- TRBJ1-4 TRBV20-1 - CSARGGGSGNEKLFF TGCAGTGCTAGAGGAGGAGGGTCGGGAAATGAAAAACTGTTTTTT
- TRBJ2-7 TRBV3-1 - CASSPRLSEQYF TGTGCCAGCAGCCCCCGTCTTTCCGAGCAGTACTTC
few TRBJ2-7 TRBV20-1 TRBD1 CSAREGQVPYEQYF TGCAGTGCTAGAGAGGGACAGGTTCCCTACGAGCAGTACTTC
few TRBJ2-3 TRBV20-1 - CSAMKPKTESTDTQYF TGCAGTGCTATGAAACCGAAGACAGAGAGCACAGATACGCAGTATTTT
- TRBJ2-1 TRBV20-1 - CSARGMTGGYNEQFF TGCAGTGCTAGAGGTATGACAGGAGGGTACAATGAGCAGTTCTTC
- TRBJ1-4 TRBV20-1 - CSAEGRTTNEKLFF TGCAGTGCTGAGGGGCGGACCACTAATGAAAAACTGTTTTTT
few TRBJ2-3 TRBV4-3 - CASSPHPAVGTDTQYF TGCGCCAGCAGCCCCCATCCAGCGGTTGGCACAGATACGCAGTATTTT
- TRBJ2-4 TRBV29-1 TRBD1 CSAGAGQGGAMGIQYF TGCAGCGCCGGTGCGGGACAGGGGGGTGCCATGGGCATTCAGTACTTC
few TRBJ1-6 TRBV5-1 - CASSLDPRSPNSPLHF TGCGCCAGCAGCTTGGATCCGAGGTCACCTAATTCACCCCTCCACTTT
- TRBJ2-3 TRBV7-2 TRBD2 CASSLASGGSTDTQYF TGTGCCAGCAGCTTGGCTAGCGGGGGGAGCACAGATACGCAGTATTTT
- TRBJ2-1 TRBV4-2 TRBD1 CASSQEWYAGQGRNEQFF TGTGCCAGCAGCCAGGAATGGTATGCCGGACAGGGGAGGAATGAGCAGTTCTTC
- TRBJ2-5 TRBV3-1 - CASSQDGASGETQYF TGTGCCAGCAGCCAAGATGGAGCGTCCGGGGAGACCCAGTACTTC
- TRBJ2-3 TRBV29-1 - CSVERSDTDTQYF TGCAGCGTTGAGAGGAGCGACACGGATACGCAGTATTTT
- TRBJ2-1 TRBV7-9 TRBD1 CASGRQGAGNEQFF TGTGCCAGCGGACGACAGGGGGCCGGCAATGAGCAGTTCTTC
- TRBJ2-3 TRBV7-2 TRBD2 CASSLGGGLGTDTQYF TGTGCCAGCAGCCTCGGGGGGGGGCTAGGGACAGATACGCAGTATTTT
- TRBJ2-3 TRBV4-1 - CASSQEAGHTDTQYF TGCGCCAGCAGCCAAGAGGCGGGCCACACAGATACGCAGTATTTT
- TRBJ1-2 TRBV6-5 - CASSTRPLSYGHTF TGTGCCAGCAGTACCCGGCCCCTTTCCTATGGCCACACCTTC